This T cell receptor (beta chain) was observed in a study of cytomegalovirus exposure and HLA in healthy donors. General observations from the study: Productive status was seen about 90% or about 30% of the time for most TCR beta V segments in an earlier analysis. Whilst most TCR sequences proved rare, a subset of public TCRs occurred across many donors.

Germline CDR1 is SGDLS and CDR2 is YYNGEE. The V segment lost 4 bases and the J segment 3 bases; nucleotides outside the gene matches: 5. CDR3 length: 14 residues. Of note for this clone: What it binds is not known.

Primers for the PCR totalled 60 Vbeta and 13 Jbeta. Generated by immunoSEQ multiplex PCR, the TCRdb table keeps only in-frame clones and is missing some. The sample holds about 210,000 clones, roughly 82% seen once. This clonotype was obtained from a man aged 35-49 years in good health and CMV-seropositive. The chain has TRBV9 and TRBJ2-3, with 7 bases aligning to TRBD1. Source material: PBMCs. CDR3 in DNA: TGTGCCAGCAGCCCTGACAGGGTGACAGATACGCAGTATTTT. Translation: CASSPDRVTDTQYF. Full variable domain (rest looked up from reference TRBV9 and TRBJ2-3): DSGVTQTPKHLITATGQRVTLRCSPRSGDLSVYWYQQSLDQGLQFLIQYYNGEERAKGNILERFSAQQFPDLHSELNLSSLELGDSALYFCASSPDRVTDTQYFGPGTRLTVL.